The clone carrying this T cell receptor (beta chain) occurred many times. The target antigen is unknown. TCRdb processed the multiplex PCR reads anew with MiXCR; each CDR3 protein has one entry. In the table there are about 180,000 distinct CDR3 sequences, 33% of which are singletons. The data originate from a study of breast tumors, draining lymph nodes, adjacent tissues. Study-wide results and caveats: Data only fit, rather than demonstrated, lymph node origin of most tumor T cells. Compared with basal-like, luminal-like tumors shared significantly more repertoire with nontumor tissue. The data were judged consistent with most tumor T cells coming from lymph node and expanding in tumor. Tumors had less TCR diversity than lymph nodes, more than nontumor tissue.

The lymph nodes were axillary draining lymph nodes from breast cancer patients. The length of the CDR3 is 14 residues. Trimming shortened V by 5 bases and J by 3 bases, and 11 bases separated the two germline ends. CDR1 and CDR2 from the germline V gene are LNHDA and SQIVND (reference sequence). The TCR originated in a female donor with breast cancer. Some clones in this sample may be carry-over from other donors' samples. Specimen: axillary lymph node tissue. This chain uses TRBV19 with TRBJ1-5; no reliable D call. The CDR3 DNA reads TGTGCCAGTAGTCTCCGGGCCGTCAATCAGCCCCAGCATTTT. Encoded protein: CASSLRAVNQPQHF.